Here is one T cell receptor beta chain with its context. These data originate in a study of blood T cell repertoires in COVID-19. As for the study in general: Both acute and convalescent COVID-19 samples were obtained from the United States, Italy and Spain. T cells, B-cell-depleted T cells, or PBMCs supplied cDNA or gDNA.

Original methodology: Quantification of nucleated cells was approximated via reference gene primer amplification. Measured with immunoSEQ multiplex PCR; TCRdb has only the in-frame clones, and not every one. V, J and clone size are taken as reported in that table, and D and trimming were inferred from the DNA itself. The sample has roughly 300,000 clones, about four fifths seen once. CDR3 length equals 17 residues. Germline CDR1 is KGHSH and CDR2 is LQKENI. V lost 3 bases, J lost 0 bases, and 15 bases lay in between. The source of this sequence is a woman between 50 and 59 years old who had recovered from COVID-19. The chain is built from TRBV18 and TRBJ2-4, with D tentatively TRBD1 (6 bases). Material: peripheral blood. The CDR3 reads CASSPQPRGLAKNIQYF. Here the CDR3 DNA reads TGTGCCAGCTCACCTCAGCCCAGGGGATTAGCCAAAAACATTCAGTACTTC.